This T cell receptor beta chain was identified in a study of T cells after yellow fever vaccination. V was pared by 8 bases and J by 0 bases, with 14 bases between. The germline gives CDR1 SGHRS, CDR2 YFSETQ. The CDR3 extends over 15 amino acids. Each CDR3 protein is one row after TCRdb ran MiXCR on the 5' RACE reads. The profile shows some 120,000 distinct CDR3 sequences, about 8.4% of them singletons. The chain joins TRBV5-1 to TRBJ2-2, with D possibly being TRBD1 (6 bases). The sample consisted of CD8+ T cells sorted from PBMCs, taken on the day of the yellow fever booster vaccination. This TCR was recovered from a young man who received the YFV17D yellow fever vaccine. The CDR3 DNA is TGCGCCAGTGGGAAAGGACAGACGAACACCGGGGAGCTGTTTTTT. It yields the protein CASGKGQTNTGELFF.